Shown below are 19 T cell receptor beta chains from a single sample sequenced in a study of OX40 agonist ivuxolimab in advanced cancers. Sequencing used immunoSEQ multiplex PCR; TCRdb keeps in-frame clones, though not all of them. The sample consists of about 62,000 clones, around 85% of them appearing once. Here the sequenced sample was CD4+ or CD8+ T cells sorted from blood, taken in a trial of the OX40 agonist ivuxolimab. These receptors originate from an adult with an advanced solid tumor such as melanoma, head and neck, liver or kidney cancer.

This clone was detected only once. V is TRBV6-1 and J is TRBJ1-6; 8 nucleotides align to TRBD1. J was trimmed by 6 bases and V by 6 bases; bases with no gene match: 4. The CDR3 totals 14 residues. Germline CDR1 is MNHNS and CDR2 is SASEGT. This CDR3 is CASSYRGFNSPLHF. The CDR3 DNA follows: TGTGCCAGCAGCTACAGGGGGTTTAATTCACCCCTCCACTTT.

The DNA of the CDR3 is TGTGCCAGCACCGAGACAGGGCGGGCAAAACTGTTTTTT. Protein product: CASTETGRAKLFF. V and J are TRBV28 and TRBJ1-4; 7 nucleotides line up with TRBD1. Germline V gene data show CDR1 as MDHEN and CDR2 as SYDVKM. CDR3 length: 13 residues. V shed 7 bases and J 10 bases; nucleotides not matched to a gene: 9. Full variable domain (missing parts from reference TRBV28 and TRBJ1-4): DVKVTQSSRYLVKRTGEKVFLECVQDMDHENMFWYRQDPGLGLRLIYFSYDVKMKEKGDIPEGYSVSREKKERFSLILESASTNQTSMYLCASTETGRAKLFFGSGTQLSVL.

The rearrangement links TRBV7-3 to TRBJ2-1; 8 nucleotides align to TRBD2. CDR1 and CDR2 (germline): SGHTA, FQGTGA. The CDR3 sequence is 14 residues long. Trimming took 5 bases from V and 6 from J; bases not matched to a gene: 6. The CDR3 sequence: CASSQRGTSNEQFF. For the CDR3, the DNA is TGTGCCAGCAGCCAAAGAGGGACTAGCAATGAGCAGTTCTTC.

The chain employs TRBV11-2 and TRBJ2-7, with 9 nucleotides matching TRBD1. V lost 4 bases, J lost 3 bases, and 10 bases stayed unmatched. Germline V gives CDR1 SGHAT, CDR2 FQNNGV. The CDR3 is made up of 16 amino acids. CDR3 residues: CASSYRQGVLYYEQYF. CDR3 DNA sequence: TGTGCCAGCAGCTACCGACAGGGGGTCCTTTACTACGAGCAGTACTTC.

The genes are TRBV2 and TRBJ2-7, with D maybe TRBD1 (6 bases). V shed 9 bases and J shed 3 bases, with 12 bases lying between them. Germline CDR1 and CDR2: SNHLY and FYNNEI. The CDR3 consists of 12 residues. Here the CDR3 DNA reads TGTGCCAGACAGGGTCGAGGCTACGAGCAGTACTTC. Its translation is CARQGRGYEQYF. Using reference TRBV2 and TRBJ2-7 for the parts outside the CDR3, the full variable domain is EPEVTQTPSHQVTQMGQEVILRCVPISNHLYFYWYRQILGQKVEFLVSFYNNEISEKSEIFDDQFSVERPDGSNFTLKIRSTKLEDSAMYFCARQGRGYEQYFGPGTRLTVT.

V and J are TRBV21-1 and TRBJ2-3; no DNA check was done on the table's D call, TRBD1. TRBV21-1 is an annotated pseudogene. The length of the CDR3 is 14 residues. CDR3 in amino acids: CASSSKGSTDTQYF. CDR3 sequence (DNA): TGTGCCAGCAGTTCGAAGGGGAGCACAGATACGCAGTATTTT.

This clone was seen a single time. V usage is TRBV19 and J usage is TRBJ1-2; no clear D gene. CDR3 size: 14 residues. The germline V and J ends were trimmed by 5 bases and 6 bases, with 16 bases remaining between them. Germline-derived CDR1 and CDR2 are LNHDA and SQIVND (reference sequence). The CDR3 region has the DNA TGTGCCAGTAGTTCGTACCCCGAAAGGGATGGCTACACCTTC. Protein sequence: CASSSYPERDGYTF.

The chain carries TRBV15 and TRBJ1-2, with TRBD1 matching over 7 bases. CDR3 length: 15 amino acids. V lost 1 base and J lost 2; bases outside the gene matches: 4. Germline V gene data show CDR1 as LNHNV and CDR2 as YYDKDF (reference sequence). CDR3 protein: CATSRALTGNYGYTF. The CDR3 nucleotides read TGTGCCACCAGCAGAGCACTGACAGGGAACTATGGCTACACCTTC.

The gene calls are TRBV28 and TRBJ1-1; 9 nucleotides line up with TRBD1. V dropped 1 base and J dropped 4; count of bases not matched to a gene: 13. This CDR3 has 18 amino acids. Germline values: CDR1 MDHEN, CDR2 SYDVKM. This chain's CDR3 is CASSLLGQGPQGGTEAFF. CDR3 coding DNA: TGTGCCAGCAGTTTATTGGGACAGGGTCCACAGGGTGGCACTGAAGCTTTCTTT. The variable domain in full, completed from reference TRBV28 and TRBJ1-1, reads DVKVTQSSRYLVKRTGEKVFLECVQDMDHENMFWYRQDPGLGLRLIYFSYDVKMKEKGDIPEGYSVSREKKERFSLILESASTNQTSMYLCASSLLGQGPQGGTEAFFGQGTRLTVV.

V and J are TRBV28 and TRBJ2-7, with 8 bases aligning to TRBD1. Germline CDR1 reads MDHEN; CDR2 reads SYDVKM. There are 14 residues in the CDR3. V lost 3 bases, J lost 5 bases, and 6 bases stayed unmatched. CDR3 amino acids: CASSFDRGVDEQYF. The CDR3 region has the DNA TGTGCCAGCAGTTTTGACAGGGGAGTAGACGAGCAGTACTTC. Based on the CDR3 plus reference TRBV28 and TRBJ2-7, the full variable domain is DVKVTQSSRYLVKRTGEKVFLECVQDMDHENMFWYRQDPGLGLRLIYFSYDVKMKEKGDIPEGYSVSREKKERFSLILESASTNQTSMYLCASSFDRGVDEQYFGPGTRLTVT.

This chain uses TRBV28 with TRBJ2-1; D assignment may be TRBD1 or TRBD2 (5 bases each). The CDR3 length is 17 residues. Germline CDR1 is MDHEN and CDR2 is SYDVKM. V was shortened by 3 bases and J by 0 bases, with 15 bases between the two germline ends. The CDR3 here is CASSFPGRLSSYNEQFF. In DNA form, the CDR3 reads TGTGCCAGCAGTTTTCCGGGACGACTAAGCTCCTACAATGAGCAGTTCTTC.

In its sample, this clone was seen a few times. This chain joins TRBV5-1 and TRBJ2-7; 11 nucleotides match TRBD2. The CDR3 is 17 residues long. Germline V lookup: CDR1 SGHRS, CDR2 YFSETQ. Unmatched junction bases numbered 14, after V lost 4 bases and J lost 5 bases. Here the CDR3 reads CASSGTLKLAGENEQYF. For the CDR3, the DNA is TGCGCCAGCAGCGGCACCCTCAAACTAGCGGGAGAGAACGAGCAGTACTTC.

V is TRBV20-1 and J is TRBJ2-7; TRBD1 matches 8 bases. The CDR3 runs 11 residues. V lost 6 bases and J lost 6; bases outside the gene matches: 4. Germline CDR1 is DFQATT and CDR2 is SNEGSKA (reference sequence). CDR3 in amino acids: CSARTGIEQYF. CDR3 nucleotide sequence: TGCAGTGCGCGGACAGGGATCGAGCAGTACTTC.

This clone was seen once. The CDR3 region has the DNA TGTGCCAGCATTCTTTGGGGAAACACCATATATTTT. It encodes CASILWGNTIYF. This chain connects TRBV27 to TRBJ1-3; the D is unclear. V gave up 7 bases and J gave up 4 bases, with 8 bases separating them. Germline V gene data show CDR1 as MNHEY and CDR2 as SMNVEV (reference sequence). This CDR3 comprises 12 residues.

This clone was detected a few times. The DNA for the CDR3 is TGTGCCAGCAGCTTACGGTCCGGACCCTACAATGAGCAGTTCTTC. It yields the protein CASSLRSGPYNEQFF. The rearrangement joins TRBV7-9 to TRBJ2-1; no clear D. Germline V lookup: CDR1 SEHNR, CDR2 FQNEAQ (reference sequence). Trimming cost V 2 bases and J 2 bases, with 10 bases left between them. The CDR3 has 15 residues.

The V and J genes are TRBV30 and TRBJ2-7, with D perhaps TRBD1 (5 bases). This CDR3 has 14 amino acids. V dropped 2 bases and J dropped 6 bases, with 17 bases sitting between them. Germline CDR1 and CDR2: GTSNPN and SVGIG (reference sequence). DNA for the CDR3: TGTGCCTGGAGTTCAGGGTACTCGCCAGGCGAGCAGTACTTC. It translates to CAWSSGYSPGEQYF.

In its sample, this clone was seen once. The CDR3 spells CASSSTGGGSTEAFF. CDR3 nucleotides: TGTGCCAGCAGCTCTACAGGGGGTGGTAGCACTGAAGCTTTCTTT. The V and J genes are TRBV7-3 and TRBJ1-1; 8 bases are shared with TRBD1. The V gene's germline CDR1 is SGHTA and CDR2 FQGTGA. The V segment lost 4 bases and the J segment 4 bases; nucleotides outside the gene matches: 8. The CDR3 contains 15 residues.

The chain uses TRBV5-4 and TRBJ2-3; 12 bases align to TRBD1. The length of the CDR3 is 17 residues. Germline trimming cut 4 bases from V and 2 bases from J; bases unmatched to any gene: 8. Germline-derived CDR1 and CDR2 are SGHNT and YYREEE (reference sequence). This CDR3 is CASSPPPGQGATDTQYF. The CDR3 nucleotides read TGTGCCAGCAGCCCTCCTCCGGGACAGGGGGCCACAGATACGCAGTATTTT. Complete variable domain (other parts from reference TRBV5-4 and TRBJ2-3): ETGVTQSPTHLIKTRGQQVTLRCSSQSGHNTVSWYQQALGQGPQFIFQYYREEENGRGNFPPRFSGLQFPNYSSELNVNALELDDSALYLCASSPPPGQGATDTQYFGPGTRLTVL.

This clone was counted a single time. The rearrangement uses TRBV5-6 and TRBJ2-5; D unclear. The assigned J gene may be wrong: the sequence end matches TRBJ2-7 better. The CDR3 is 13 residues long. Germline V gene lookup returns CDR1 SGHDT and CDR2 YYEEEE. The CDR3: CASSLARPREQYF. Here the CDR3 DNA reads TGTGCCAGCAGCTTGGCCAGGCCCCGCGAGCAGTACTTC.